This T cell receptor beta chain was sequenced for a study of metastatic and nonmetastatic thyroid tumors (dated by TCRdb to 2018 to 2021). Study-wide context: Repertoires from peripheral blood and from tumor or nodule tissue samples of malignant and benign thyroid patients were compared.

The library was produced with PCR. Sequencing used an Illumina HiSeq 4000. The TCR beta-chain CDR3 region of each patient was profiled by high-throughput sequencing. Under the source paper's analysis protocol: The researchers built a classifier to tell apart papillary thyroid cancer patients with distant metastasis, based on CDR3 differences among clinicopathological groups. To measure repertoire diversity the researchers used the Shannon index, while the Morisita-Horn index served to gauge how similar the tumor and blood repertoires were. TCRdb reprocessing: public reads trimmed at Q25 with fastp, clones called with MiXCR, in-frame beta chains kept. These V and J calls are TCRdb output, not the study's own analysis. The sample table records some 38,000 clones; around 20% of these occur just once. Roughly 18% of the sample rests with the top ten. Trimming costs V 6 bases and J 5 bases, and their ends lie 13 bases apart. Including the terminal cysteine and phenylalanine, the CDR3 comprises 13 residues. Only the CDR3 DNA stays, 39 bases, in frame from base 1. The CDR1 and CDR2 encoded by the germline V gene are SNHLY and FYNNEI.

No treatment had been received by any patient before thyroid surgery. Patient clinical samples collected from about 2011 to 2018 were retrospectively analysed using T-cell receptor beta sequencing. Paper-wide results and their limitations: TCR beta diversity was reported as significantly higher in malignant tumors than in benign nodules, in both blood and tumor samples.

This clone was seen ten or more times. Its target antigen remains unknown. The record has no base qualities; no much larger clone is one base away. Sequencing input: blood. The receptor comes from a female donor with papillary thyroid cancer or a benign thyroid nodule (not recorded which). Some clones in this sample may be carry-over from other donors' samples. Recombination connected TRBV2 to TRBJ1-1; a tentative D call is TRBD1 (6 bases match). The CDR3: CASRGGGGTEAFF. The nucleotide sequence reads TGTGCCAGCAGGGGGGGAGGGGGGACTGAAGCTTTCTTT.